This section outlines one T cell receptor beta chain sequence together with its context. Its specificity is unknown. There are 16 residues in the CDR3. V lost 0 bases, J lost 1 base, and 2 bases stayed unmatched. The V gene's germline CDR1 is KGHSY and CDR2 FQNENV. This sample is drawn from a study of T cell responses to AZD1222 COVID-19 vaccine. Study-wide findings and caveats: Regions 160-218 and 743-854 dominated among vaccine-associated CD4 TCRs spanning spike. As reported, nearly half of all spike-specific TCRs target variant regions that are unmutated.

Here immunoSEQ multiplex PCR was the method, and the copy in TCRdb shows in-frame clones only, minus some. The repertoire holds about 96,000 clones, with roughly 90% as singletons. The clonotype was recovered from an adult in good health. The rearrangement uses TRBV16 and TRBJ1-5; 8 nucleotides align to TRBD1. The source material was peripheral blood, sampled on day 0 of AZD1222 vaccination. CDR3 residues: CASSQSQGVSNQPQHF. DNA of the CDR3: TGTGCCAGCAGCCAATCACAGGGGGTAAGCAATCAGCCCCAGCATTTT.